This T cell receptor beta chain was sequenced for a study of shared clonotypes between healthy human individuals. The CDR3 length is 18 residues. V lost 1 base, J lost 5 bases, and 14 bases stayed unmatched. CDR1 SGDLS and CDR2 YYNGEE come from the germline V gene. The naive CD8 population came from CD45RO-negative cells selected for CCR7, without terminally differentiated effector memory CD45RA+ cells. The assay was immunoSEQ multiplex PCR, and TCRdb's table has in-frame clones only and misses some. The data hold about 2.1 million clones, with approximately 92% observed a single time. The sequenced sample consisted of naive CD8+ T cells from PBMCs. The chain carries TRBV9 and TRBJ1-2; TRBD1 matches 10 bases. This TCR derives from a young man in good health. Some clones in this sample may be carry-over from other donors' samples. In DNA, the CDR3 is TGTGCCAGCAGCGTACAGCTTTCCGGGACAGGGGCTGGATATGGCTACACCTTC. Amino acids: CASSVQLSGTGAGYGYTF. Full variable domain (rest looked up from reference TRBV9 and TRBJ1-2): DSGVTQTPKHLITATGQRVTLRCSPRSGDLSVYWYQQSLDQGLQFLIQYYNGEERAKGNILERFSAQQFPDLHSELNLSSLELGDSALYFCASSVQLSGTGAGYGYTFGSGTRLTVV.